These T cell receptor beta chains were read from a single sample in a study of cytomegalovirus exposure and HLA in healthy donors. Sequenced by immunoSEQ multiplex PCR; TCRdb stores in-frame clones only, minus some. The data hold under 200,000 clones, with around four fifths observed a single time. What was sequenced was PBMCs. These receptor sequences come from a female donor in good health and CMV-seronegative. CDR3s include the opening cysteine and the closing phenylalanine or tryptophan. A D gene is named only where the DNA matches it firmly. Rows may omit the clone size; those that give it use once, few, many or a size class.

NA | 14 | TRBJ2-5 | TRBV18 | NA | CASSPIRDQETQYF | TGTGCCAGCTCACCTATCCGGGACCAAGAGACCCAGTACTTC
NA | 17 | TRBJ2-3 | TRBV6-4 | TRBD1 | CASSDSNRGECTDTQYF | TGTGCCAGCAGTGACTCGAACAGGGGGGAATGCACAGATACGCAGTATTTT
NA | 17 | TRBJ2-1 | TRBV11-3 | TRBD1 | CASSLRYRGVSDNEQFF | TGTGCCAGCAGCTTACGGTACAGGGGTGTGAGTGACAATGAGCAGTTCTTC
few | 14 | TRBJ2-7 | TRBV6-6 | TRBD1 | CASSNTGGSYEQYF | TGTGCCAGCAGTAATACAGGGGGCTCCTACGAGCAGTACTTC
NA | 16 | TRBJ1-1 | TRBV18 | TRBD1 | CASSPDRPTGVTEAFF | TGTGCCAGCTCTCCGGACAGGCCCACCGGAGTCACTGAAGCTTTCTTT
NA | 16 | TRBJ1-2 | TRBV28 | NA | CASSFESTGLAPGYTF | TGTGCCAGCAGTTTTGAGTCTACAGGGTTGGCGCCTGGCTACACCTTC
NA | 13 | TRBJ2-5 | TRBV15 | TRBD1 | CATRQGTLETQYF | TGTGCCACCCGACAGGGAACGTTAGAGACCCAGTACTTC
once | 16 | TRBJ1-6 | TRBV7-9 | TRBD1 | CASSKPGQGAGSPLHF | TGTGCCAGCAGTAAACCGGGACAGGGGGCAGGGTCACCCCTCCACTTT
NA | 14 | TRBJ1-5 | TRBV6-6 | NA | CATSGVRSNQPQHF | TGTGCCACTTCAGGGGTAAGGAGCAATCAGCCCCAGCATTTT
NA | 14 | TRBJ2-4 | TRBV28 | NA | CASSRQVAKNIQYF | TGTGCCAGCAGCCGACAGGTAGCCAAAAACATTCAGTACTTC
NA | 13 | TRBJ1-2 | TRBV7-2 | NA | CASNPTGDYGYTF | TGTGCCAGCAACCCTACAGGAGACTATGGCTACACCTTC
NA | 15 | TRBJ1-4 | TRBV7-9 | NA | CASSFTGQTNEKLFF | TGTGCCAGCAGCTTTACAGGGCAGACTAATGAAAAACTGTTTTTT
NA | 15 | TRBJ2-1 | TRBV7-9 | TRBD2 | CASSLVRGVYNEQFF | TGTGCCAGCAGCTTAGTACGGGGGGTCTACAATGAGCAGTTCTTC
once | 12 | TRBJ1-1 | TRBV29-1 | NA | CSAGQGNTEAFF | TGCAGCGCCGGCCAGGGTAACACTGAAGCTTTCTTT
NA | 15 | TRBJ1-3 | TRBV11-2 | TRBD1 | CASSSGDSTGNTIYF | TGTGCCAGCAGCTCGGGGGACAGTACGGGAAACACCATATATTTT
NA | 15 | TRBJ2-3 | TRBV19 | TRBD2 | CASSKEGPGGDTQYF | TGTGCCAGTTCTAAGGAAGGACCGGGGGGAGATACGCAGTATTTT
NA | 14 | TRBJ1-4 | TRBV28 | TRBD1 | CASSSQGPNEKLFF | TGTGCCAGCAGTTCACAGGGGCCTAATGAAAAACTGTTTTTT
NA | 14 | TRBJ1-2 | TRBV5-1 | NA | CASSFGQINYGYTF | TGCGCCAGCAGCTTTGGACAGATAAACTATGGCTACACCTTC
NA | 15 | TRBJ2-5 | TRBV7-3 | TRBD1 | CASSQGTGGQETQYF | TGTGCCAGCAGCCAAGGGACAGGGGGCCAAGAGACCCAGTACTTC
NA | 15 | TRBJ1-6 | TRBV6-5 | NA | CASIPSGGYNSPLHF | TGTGCCAGCATCCCCTCCGGGGGCTATAATTCACCCCTCCACTTT
NA | 14 | TRBJ2-5 | TRBV6-5 | TRBD1 | CASRRGTGVETQYF | TGTGCCAGCAGGAGAGGGACAGGGGTAGAGACCCAGTACTTC
NA | 14 | TRBJ2-5 | TRBV28 | TRBD2 | CASSPRGGRKTQYF | TGTGCCAGCAGCCCCCGCGGGGGGCGAAAGACCCAGTACTTC
NA | 15 | TRBJ2-1 | TRBV5-4 | TRBD2 | CASSLGVAGKNEQFF | TGTGCCAGCAGCTTGGGAGTAGCGGGAAAGAATGAGCAGTTCTTC
NA | 13 | TRBJ2-7 | TRBV5-4 | NA | CASSSDISYEQYF | TGTGCCAGCAGTTCCGACATCTCCTACGAGCAGTACTTC
NA | 14 | TRBJ2-3 | TRBV7-2 | TRBD1 | CASSSTGGADTQYF | TGTGCCAGCAGCTCGACAGGGGGGGCAGATACGCAGTATTTT
NA | 15 | TRBJ2-7 | TRBV6-1 | NA | CASSVQAMNSYEQYF | TGTGCCAGCAGTGTCCAAGCGATGAACTCCTACGAGCAGTACTTC
NA | 12 | TRBJ1-1 | TRBV7-9 | NA | CASSLGAGEAFF | TGTGCCAGCAGCTTAGGAGCTGGTGAAGCTTTCTTT
NA | 12 | TRBJ1-2 | TRBV19 | NA | CASTTANYGYTF | TGTGCCAGTACGACAGCTAACTATGGCTACACCTTC
NA | 17 | TRBJ2-1 | TRBV21-1 | NA | CASSSRGAAGGVGEQFF | TGTGCCAGCAGCTCAAGGGGTGCAGCGGGAGGGGTTGGTGAGCAGTTCTTC
NA | 14 | TRBJ1-6 | TRBV28 | NA | CASSLAQGNSPLHF | TGTGCCAGCAGTTTGGCTCAGGGTAATTCACCCCTCCACTTT
NA | 13 | TRBJ1-5 | TRBV19 | NA | CASSEQANQPQHF | TGTGCCAGTAGCGAACAGGCGAATCAGCCCCAGCATTTT
NA | 14 | TRBJ2-1 | TRBV7-9 | NA | CASSLEQGKHEQFF | TGTGCCAGCAGCTTAGAGCAGGGGAAGCATGAGCAGTTCTTC
NA | 16 | TRBJ2-6 | TRBV28 | TRBD1 | CASATGGESGANVLTF | TGTGCCAGCGCGACAGGGGGGGAAAGTGGGGCCAACGTCCTGACTTTC
NA | 13 | TRBJ2-5 | TRBV29-1 | NA | CSVGTGLGETQYF | TGCAGCGTTGGTACAGGGTTAGGGGAGACCCAGTACTTC
NA | 15 | TRBJ2-3 | TRBV30 | TRBD2 | CAWKSPSGDSDTQYF | TGTGCCTGGAAATCGCCTAGCGGGGACTCAGATACGCAGTATTTT
NA | 13 | TRBJ2-7 | TRBV6-5 | TRBD1 | CASRDRGPYEQYF | TGTGCCAGCAGGGACAGGGGGCCCTACGAGCAGTACTTC
NA | 13 | TRBJ2-7 | TRBV7-3 | NA | CASSLGQGNEQYF | TGTGCCAGCAGCTTAGGGCAGGGGAACGAGCAGTACTTC
NA | 14 | TRBJ2-7 | TRBV7-6 | TRBD2 | CASSLAGGTYEQYF | TGTGCCAGCAGCTTAGCGGGAGGGACCTACGAGCAGTACTTC
NA | 13 | TRBJ1-6 | TRBV9 | NA | CASNGVGNSPLHF | TGTGCCAGCAATGGAGTCGGTAATTCACCCCTCCACTTT
NA | 13 | TRBJ2-7 | TRBV27 | TRBD1 | CASSFTGGVGQYF | TGTGCCAGCAGTTTCACAGGGGGAGTGGGGCAGTACTTC
NA | 15 | TRBJ2-1 | TRBV5-4 | TRBD2 | CASSPTGTSGNEQFF | TGTGCCAGCAGCCCGACCGGGACTAGTGGCAATGAGCAGTTCTTC
NA | 15 | TRBJ2-3 | TRBV10-3 | TRBD2 | CAIGGAGGSTDTQYF | TGTGCCATCGGCGGGGCGGGGGGGAGCACAGATACGCAGTATTTT
NA | 13 | TRBJ1-6 | TRBV6-5 | TRBD1 | CASRQGPNSPLHF | TGTGCCAGTAGACAGGGACCGAATTCACCCCTCCACTTT
NA | 14 | TRBJ1-1 | TRBV7-2 | TRBD1 | CASSFDRGNTEAFF | TGTGCCAGCAGCTTTGACAGGGGAAACACTGAAGCTTTCTTT
once | 12 | TRBJ2-7 | TRBV14 | NA | CASSQDWGVSYF | TGTGCCAGCAGCCAAGATTGGGGGGTCTCGTACTTC
NA | 15 | TRBJ1-1 | TRBV11-2 | TRBD1 | CASSQGGTGFTEAFF | TGTGCCAGCAGCCAGGGGGGTACAGGGTTCACTGAAGCTTTCTTT
few | 17 | TRBJ2-6 | TRBV7-9 | TRBD1 | CASSQGQVVSGANVLTF | TGTGCCAGCAGCCAAGGACAGGTTGTCTCTGGGGCCAACGTCCTGACTTTC
NA | 15 | TRBJ2-5 | TRBV4-2 | TRBD2 | CASSTSGRVDREQYF | TGTGCCAGCTCCACTAGCGGGAGGGTAGATCGGGAGCAGTACTTC
NA | 15 | TRBJ1-3 | TRBV30 | NA | CAWRGRGIIGNTIYF | TGTGCCTGGAGGGGAAGGGGAATAATAGGAAACACCATATATTTT
NA | 16 | TRBJ2-1 | TRBV5-6 | NA | CASSPTELLYYNEQFF | TGTGCCAGCAGCCCTACGGAGCTCCTCTACTACAATGAGCAGTTCTTC
few | 14 | TRBJ2-7 | TRBV5-1 | NA | CASSLQGGSYEQYF | TGCGCCAGCAGCTTACAGGGTGGGTCCTACGAGCAGTACTTC
NA | 18 | TRBJ2-7 | TRBV15 | TRBD1 | CATSTLTGSSGLNTEQYF | TGTGCCACCAGCACCTTGACAGGGTCAAGCGGATTGAACACCGAGCAGTACTTC
NA | 15 | TRBJ1-4 | TRBV25-1 | NA | CASSEPTTGAEKLFF | TGTGCCAGCAGTGAGCCAACGACAGGCGCTGAAAAACTGTTTTTT
NA | 13 | TRBJ1-2 | TRBV25-1 | NA | CASSERQVYGYTF | TGTGCCAGCAGTGAAAGGCAGGTCTATGGCTACACCTTC
NA | 12 | TRBJ1-5 | TRBV28 | NA | CARAKGNQPQHF | TGTGCCAGGGCAAAGGGGAATCAGCCCCAGCATTTT
NA | 13 | TRBJ2-3 | TRBV11-2 | NA | CASRRRDTDTQYF | TGTGCCAGCAGGAGGAGGGATACAGATACGCAGTATTTT
NA | 16 | TRBJ2-2 | TRBV5-4 | TRBD2 | CASSLRFASGAGELFF | TGTGCCAGCAGCTTAAGGTTCGCTAGCGGGGCTGGGGAGCTGTTTTTT